The 20 T cell receptor beta chains presented below share a single source sample, sequenced in a study of shared clonotypes between healthy human individuals. Profiled with immunoSEQ multiplex PCR; TCRdb holds only in-frame clones, not every one. This table holds around 2.1 million clones, just over 90% found once. Naivety among CD8 cells was defined by CD45RO negativity and positive CCR7 selection, thereby excluding terminally differentiated effector memory CD45RA+ cells. The sequenced material came from naive CD8+ T cells from PBMCs. Receptors were obtained from a man between 18 and 29 years old in good health. Some clones in this sample may be carry-over from other donors' samples.

This clone was seen a single time. DNA for the CDR3: TGTGCCAGCAGCACACCAGAAGGGGTCGGGTACGAGCAGTACTTC. Its protein is CASSTPEGVGYEQYF. V usage is TRBV11-2 and J usage is TRBJ2-7; D might be TRBD1 (5 bases). Germline values: CDR1 SGHAT, CDR2 FQNNGV. The CDR3 has 15 residues. V was clipped by 5 bases and J by 4 bases, with 18 bases between them.

This rearrangement joins TRBV12-5 to TRBJ1-1; D remains unclear. The CDR3 extends over 13 amino acids. The germline V and J ends were trimmed by 1 base and 3 bases, with 6 bases remaining between them. Per the germline V gene, CDR1 is LGHNT and CDR2 is FRNRAP. This chain's CDR3 is CASGLDKYTEAFF. The CDR3, as DNA: TGTGCTAGTGGTTTGGACAAATACACTGAAGCTTTCTTT.

The genes are TRBV28 and TRBJ1-2, with 7 bases that match TRBD1. The length of the CDR3 is 13 residues. Trimming took 3 bases from V and 6 from J; bases not matched to a gene: 4. Germline values: CDR1 MDHEN, CDR2 SYDVKM. Here the CDR3 DNA reads TGTGCCAGCAGTTTTGGACAGGTCGATGGCTACACCTTC. Its protein product is CASSFGQVDGYTF.

Comments on this clone: No conserved phenylalanine or tryptophan is present at the end of the CDR3, so a read error is the likely explanation. The DNA is left out, because the CDR3 cannot be placed on it with certainty; the CDR3 is given as TCRdb lists it. The V call is TRBV20-1, the J call TRBJ1-2; TRBD1 was called by the table and not checked on the DNA. From germline, CDR1 is DFQATT and CDR2 SNEGSKA (reference sequence). Ends included, the CDR3 has 9 residues. The CDR3 is CSARVPTTL.

The chain employs TRBV6-1 and TRBJ1-2, with 9 bases identical to TRBD1. Germline lookup yields CDR1 MNHNS and CDR2 SASEGT. Trimming cost V 1 base and J 4 bases; bases outside gene matches: 7. The CDR3 covers 16 residues. The CDR3 DNA reads as TGTGCCAGCAGTGAAGAGTGGACAGGGGCGTTCTATGGCTACACCTTC. Translation gives CASSEEWTGAFYGYTF.

The chain carries TRBV7-8 and TRBJ2-4, with a weak D call TRBD2 (6 bases). Germline CDR1 and CDR2: SGHVS and FQNEAQ. V was cut by 0 bases and J by 8 bases, with 14 bases left in between. CDR3 length equals 15 residues. CDR3 bases: TGTGCCAGCAGCTTAGCGGTCGGGAGAGGGGACATTCAGTACTTC. Its protein product is CASSLAVGRGDIQYF. Full variable domain (outside the CDR3, taken from reference TRBV7-8 and TRBJ2-4): GAGVSQSPRYKVAKRGQDVALRCDPISGHVSLFWYQQALGQGPEFLTYFQNEAQLDKSGLPSDRFFAERPEGSVSTLKIQRTQQEDSAVYLCASSLAVGRGDIQYFGAGTRLSVL.

The chain employs TRBV5-6 and TRBJ2-7; D might be TRBD2 (5 bases). The germline V gene encodes CDR1 SGHDT and CDR2 YYEEEE. CDR3 length: 13 residues. Trimming shortened V by 1 base and J by 1 base, and 6 bases separated the two germline ends. The DNA for the CDR3 is TGTGCCAGCAGCTTGACTAGATCCTACGAGCAGTACTTC. Protein sequence: CASSLTRSYEQYF.

Points on this clone: Other DNA sequences in this sample translate to the same CDR3. V gene TRBV27 combines with J gene TRBJ2-7, with 12 bases aligning to TRBD2. The V segment lost 5 bases and the J segment 3 bases; nucleotides outside the gene matches: 5. This CDR3 is built from 15 residues. The germline gives CDR1 MNHEY, CDR2 SMNVEV (reference sequence). The CDR3 here is CASSTWTSGVYEQYF. The CDR3, as DNA: TGTGCCAGCAGTACGTGGACTAGCGGGGTCTACGAGCAGTACTTC.

This clone was recorded only once. At the DNA level, this CDR3 is encoded by other sequences in the same sample as well. The J gene is TRBJ2-2, the V gene TRBV27; D might be TRBD1 (5 bases). Germline values: CDR1 MNHEY, CDR2 SMNVEV (reference sequence). Trimming shortened V by 5 bases and J by 4 bases, and 8 bases separated the two germline ends. The CDR3 has 13 residues. CDR3 DNA sequence: TGTGCCAGCAGTCTACAGGTCACCGGGGAGCTGTTTTTT. Residues: CASSLQVTGELFF.

CDR3: CASSSNKPGLRDQPQHF. The CDR3 nucleotides are TGTGCCAGCTCATCCAACAAACCAGGGTTACGCGATCAGCCCCAGCATTTT. J is TRBJ1-5 and V is TRBV18; perhaps TRBD1 as D (5 bases). CDR1 is KGHSH, CDR2 LQKENI, per germline. Trimming removed 5 bases from V and 5 bases from J, with 22 bases in between. The CDR3 is 17 residues long.

This chain connects TRBV13 to TRBJ2-3; D is undetermined. Germline-derived CDR1 and CDR2 are PRHDT and FYEKMQ (reference sequence). V was cut by 1 base and J by 2 bases, with 7 bases left in between. The CDR3 sequence is 14 residues long. CDR3 in amino acids: CASSLVGVTDTQYF. The CDR3 bases are TGTGCCAGCAGCTTAGTCGGAGTCACAGATACGCAGTATTTT.

The rearrangement uses TRBV7-9 and TRBJ1-2; no definite D call. V lost 4 bases, J lost 2 bases, and 17 bases lay in between. CDR1 and CDR2 from the germline V gene are SEHNR and FQNEAQ (reference sequence). The CDR3 length is 16 residues. CDR3 region: CASSSLRAGLNYGYTF. CDR3 in DNA: TGTGCCAGCAGCTCTCTCCGGGCAGGCCTAAACTATGGCTACACCTTC.

This chain uses TRBV11-2 with TRBJ2-1; 10 nucleotides align to TRBD2. The CDR3 extends over 17 amino acids. The germline V gene has CDR1 SGHAT and CDR2 FQNNGV. The V gene end was trimmed by 2 bases and the J gene end by 7 bases; junction bases not matched to a gene: 11. The CDR3 bases are TGTGCCAGCAGCTTACAAAGCGGGAGGGGTCTTTGGAATGAGCAGTTCTTC. Protein product: CASSLQSGRGLWNEQFF.

The chain carries TRBV5-1 and TRBJ2-3; tentatively, D is TRBD2 (6 bases). Germline values: CDR1 SGHRS, CDR2 YFSETQ. Trimming shortened V by 4 bases and J by 4 bases, and 19 bases separated the two germline ends. The CDR3 has 16 residues. The CDR3 DNA follows: TGCGCCAGCAGCCCCTGGGGTAGCGGATCCTCAGATACGCAGTATTTT. Translating gives CASSPWGSGSSDTQYF.

Only one count was recorded for this clone. The V and J genes are TRBV29-1 and TRBJ1-3; 9 bases are a match to TRBD1. The J segment lost 4 bases and the V segment lost 3 bases, leaving 4 bases of the junction unmatched. Germline assignment: CDR1 SQVTM and CDR2 ANQGSEA. CDR3 length: 14 residues. DNA of the CDR3: TGCAGCGTTGAGTGGACAGGGGCCGGAAACACCATATATTTT. Protein: CSVEWTGAGNTIYF.

CDR3 coding DNA: TGTGCCAGCCAGCCCGGAGTCCCCCACTACGAGCAGTACTTC. Protein: CASQPGVPHYEQYF. V and J are TRBV7-9 and TRBJ2-7; D gene ambiguous. The germline V gene encodes CDR1 SEHNR and CDR2 FQNEAQ (reference sequence). This CDR3 has 14 amino acids. Trimming took 8 bases from V and 3 from J, leaving 17 bases between them.

J is TRBJ1-5 and V is TRBV9; 7 bases match TRBD1. This CDR3 has 14 residues. J lost 3 bases, V lost 5 bases, and 5 bases had no gene match. Germline-derived CDR1 and CDR2 are SGDLS and YYNGEE. The CDR3 nucleotides are TGTGCCAGCAGTCAACAGGGGCTCAATCAGCCCCAGCATTTT. Its translation is CASSQQGLNQPQHF.

In DNA, the CDR3 is TGTGCCAGCAGCGTAGGCCTGTTCGGCACGCAGTATTTT. Its translation: CASSVGLFGTQYF. V gene TRBV9 combines with J gene TRBJ2-3; D unresolved. The CDR3 sequence is 13 residues long. CDR1 and CDR2 (germline): SGDLS, YYNGEE. V lost 0 bases and J lost 9, with 11 bases in between.

This clone appeared once. This chain connects TRBV30 to TRBJ2-7; a possible D gene is TRBD2 (5 bases). The germline V and J ends were trimmed by 2 bases and 7 bases, with 6 bases remaining between them. The length of the CDR3 is 10 residues. CDR1 is GTSNPN, CDR2 SVGIG, per germline (reference sequence). The CDR3 bases are TGTGCCTGGAGTACGGGAGAGCAGTACTTC. It encodes CAWSTGEQYF. The entire variable domain, with the rest obtained from reference TRBV30 and TRBJ2-7, is as follows: SQTIHQWPATLVQPVGSPLSLECTVEGTSNPNLYWYRQAAGRGLQLLFYSVGIGQISSEVPQNLSASRPQDRQFILSSKKLLLSDSGFYLCAWSTGEQYFGPGTRLTVT.

The chain employs TRBV9 and TRBJ2-7; 7 bases align to TRBD2. J was trimmed by 1 base and V by 3 bases; bases with no gene match: 7. The CDR3 is 15 amino acids. Germline CDR1 reads SGDLS; CDR2 reads YYNGEE. CDR3 sequence (DNA): TGTGCCAGCAGCGAGGGAGGGGCTCGTTCCTACGAGCAGTACTTC. Translated, it gives CASSEGGARSYEQYF.